This T cell receptor beta chain is from a study of human T cells and chemical hapten exposure. About the study: 2% DPC applied to a roughly 2 cm by roughly 2 cm arm area sensitized donors. Upper-back patch tests with 0.01% DPC were read at 6 days.

Described time point: patch test 1, 2 weeks after DPC sensitization. Treatment given: therapeutic diphenylcyclopropenone sensitization with weekly scalp DPC. TCRdb called the RACE reads again in MiXCR, with one record for every CDR3 protein. The sample holds around 99,000 distinct CDR3 sequences, approximately 13% seen once. V was shortened by 5 bases and J by 6 bases, with 11 bases between the two germline ends. Per germline, CDR1 SGHTA and CDR2 FQGNSA. The CDR3 is made up of 13 amino acids. The TCR comes from a woman aged 35 to 49 with alopecia areata. Some clones in this sample may be carry-over from other donors' samples. V usage is TRBV7-2 and J usage is TRBJ1-5, with a weak D call TRBD1 (6 bases). Sample: whole blood, taken in connection with sensitization to the hapten diphenylcyclopropenone (DPC). The CDR3 coding sequence is TGTGCCAGCAGCGGAAACAGGGCTCAGCCCCAGCATTTT. It specifies CASSGNRAQPQHF.